The next 10 T cell receptor beta chains were all read from a single sample in a study of blood T cell repertoires in COVID-19. Using immunoSEQ multiplex PCR, the repertoire was profiled, and TCRdb retains in-frame clones only, with some absent. The sample records about 50,000 clones, 86% being singletons. The specimen sequenced was peripheral blood. These receptors were taken from a woman in her sixties or seventies with acute or convalescent COVID-19.

The chain carries TRBV11-2 and TRBJ2-1; D gene unclear. Germline V gene sequence: CDR1 SGHAT, CDR2 FQNNGV. Trimming removed 0 bases at V and 13 bases at J, with 10 bases between. The CDR3 length is 12 residues. The DNA for the CDR3 is TGTGCCAGCAGCTTAGATCGAAGGAGCCAGTTCTTC. As protein: CASSLDRRSQFF.

The sample holds a few counts of this clone. The V and J genes are TRBV2 and TRBJ1-2; D remains ambiguous. This CDR3 is built from 17 residues. Germline CDR1 SNHLY, CDR2 FYNNEI. The V end was cut by 5 bases, the J end by 0 bases, with 19 bases between. CDR3 DNA: TGTGCCAGCAGTAAAAGTTGGTTAGAGGCAGCTAACTATGGCTACACCTTC. Its translation: CASSKSWLEAANYGYTF.

The genes are TRBV24-1 and TRBJ2-5; TRBD2 might be the D (7 bases). Germline-derived CDR1 and CDR2 are KGHDR and SFDVKD. The CDR3 runs to 18 residues. V was cut by 0 bases and J by 0 bases, with 16 bases left in between. The CDR3 DNA is TGTGCCACCAGTGATTTGCTTAGGGGGGGCCAGTACCAAGAGACCCAGTACTTC. Its translation is CATSDLLRGGQYQETQYF.

This chain joins TRBV7-8 and TRBJ2-1; 10 nucleotides agree with TRBD1. The CDR3 extends over 15 amino acids. CDR1 is SGHVS and CDR2 is FQNEAQ in the germline V gene. The V gene end was trimmed by 6 bases and the J gene end by 5 bases; junction bases not matched to a gene: 7. The CDR3 nucleotides are TGTGCCAGCAGTTCACGACAGGGGGCGCACAATGAGCAGTTCTTC. Translated: CASSSRQGAHNEQFF.

The chain links TRBV12-3 or TRBV12-4 to TRBJ1-2; 9 bases are a match to TRBD1. The V segment lost 5 bases and the J segment 8 bases; nucleotides outside the gene matches: 6. The CDR3 is 13 residues long. In DNA, the CDR3 is TGTGCCAGCAGTACTACAGGGGGCAGAGGCTACACCTTC. Translating gives CASSTTGGRGYTF.

This chain uses TRBV9 with TRBJ2-7, with TRBD2 matching over 7 bases. CDR1 is SGDLS and CDR2 is YYNGEE in the germline V gene. This CDR3 has 15 residues. V was pared by 0 bases and J by 0 bases, with 3 bases of the junction left unmatched. In nucleotides, the CDR3 is TGTGCCAGCAGCGTAGGAGCGGGGAGCTCCTACGAGCAGTACTTC. Protein sequence: CASSVGAGSSYEQYF.

The chain is built from TRBV19 and TRBJ1-1, with D perhaps TRBD1 (5 bases). Germline-derived CDR1 and CDR2 are LNHDA and SQIVND (reference sequence). This CDR3 has 14 amino acids. Trimming pared 6 bases from V and 4 bases from J, leaving 15 bases between. CDR3 in amino acids: CASRSQGVSTEAFF. The CDR3 DNA is TGTGCCAGTAGAAGCCAGGGTGTGAGCACTGAAGCTTTCTTT.

A single count supports this clone. The chain links TRBV30 to TRBJ2-2, with D unclear. The CDR3 loop spans 14 amino acids. Looked up from germline, CDR1 is GTSNPN and CDR2 is SVGIG (reference sequence). V lost 7 bases, J lost 5 bases, and 17 bases lay in between. The CDR3 nucleotides are TGTGCCTACGACGGTCGTAGCCTGACCGGGGAGCTGTTTTTT. This sequence encodes CAYDGRSLTGELFF. The whole variable domain, filled in from reference TRBV30 and TRBJ2-2, reads SQTIHQWPATLVQPVGSPLSLECTVEGTSNPNLYWYRQAAGRGLQLLFYSVGIGQISSEVPQNLSASRPQDRQFILSSKKLLLSDSGFYLCAYDGRSLTGELFFGEGSRLTVL.

The gene calls are TRBV5-4 and TRBJ2-7; possibly TRBD1 for D (6 bases). Deletions cut 4 bases from V and 3 bases from J, with 11 bases between. The CDR3 is made up of 13 amino acids. CDR1 and CDR2 from the germline V gene are SGHNT and YYREEE (reference sequence). Here the CDR3 DNA reads TGTGCCAGCAGCCCTCAGACAGGCTACGAGCAGTACTTC. This encodes CASSPQTGYEQYF.

The rearrangement joins TRBV30 to TRBJ2-1; TRBD1 might be the D (5 bases). This CDR3 has 13 amino acids. Trimming removed 5 bases at V and 13 bases at J, with 21 bases between. Germline loops: CDR1 GTSNPN, CDR2 SVGIG (reference sequence). CDR3 protein: CAWSHKGAILQFF. The CDR3 DNA follows: TGTGCCTGGTCCCACAAAGGGGCGATTCTCCAGTTCTTC.